This T cell receptor beta chain was retrieved from a study of CD8+CD57+ T cells in acquired aplastic anemia. This clonotype showed up many times. Genomic DNA, the template, was used for profiling of the TCR beta VDJ and CDR3. TCRdb passed the reads through MiXCR, listing each CDR3 protein once. The data show hundreds of thousands of distinct CDR3 sequences, 65% to 75% seen once. The CDR3 extends over 15 amino acids. The germline gives CDR1 DFQATT, CDR2 SNEGSKA (reference sequence). V lost 4 bases to trimming and J lost 0 bases, with 13 bases between them. The chain couples TRBV20-1 to TRBJ1-5; weak D call: TRBD1 (5 bases). Sequencing used sorted CD4+, CD8+, or CD8+CD57+ T cells (not recorded which) from PBMCs. This TCR was sampled from a human donor in good health, serving as a control. The CDR3, as DNA: TGCAGTGCTACCCGGTCGACAGTTAGCAATCAGCCCCAGCATTTT. Its protein product is CSATRSTVSNQPQHF.